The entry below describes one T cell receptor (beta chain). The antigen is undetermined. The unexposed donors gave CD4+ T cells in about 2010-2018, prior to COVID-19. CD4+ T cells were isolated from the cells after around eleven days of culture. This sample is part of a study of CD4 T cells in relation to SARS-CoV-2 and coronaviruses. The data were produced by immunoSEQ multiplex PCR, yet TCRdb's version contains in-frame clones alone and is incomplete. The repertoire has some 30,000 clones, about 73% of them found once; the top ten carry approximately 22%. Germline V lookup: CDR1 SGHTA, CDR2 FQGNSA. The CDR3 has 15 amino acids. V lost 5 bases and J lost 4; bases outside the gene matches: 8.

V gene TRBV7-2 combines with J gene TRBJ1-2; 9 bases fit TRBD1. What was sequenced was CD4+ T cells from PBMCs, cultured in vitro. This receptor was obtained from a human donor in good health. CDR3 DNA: TGTGCCAGCAGCGAAAGGGTGACAGGGGGCTATGGCTACACCTTC. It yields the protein CASSERVTGGYGYTF.